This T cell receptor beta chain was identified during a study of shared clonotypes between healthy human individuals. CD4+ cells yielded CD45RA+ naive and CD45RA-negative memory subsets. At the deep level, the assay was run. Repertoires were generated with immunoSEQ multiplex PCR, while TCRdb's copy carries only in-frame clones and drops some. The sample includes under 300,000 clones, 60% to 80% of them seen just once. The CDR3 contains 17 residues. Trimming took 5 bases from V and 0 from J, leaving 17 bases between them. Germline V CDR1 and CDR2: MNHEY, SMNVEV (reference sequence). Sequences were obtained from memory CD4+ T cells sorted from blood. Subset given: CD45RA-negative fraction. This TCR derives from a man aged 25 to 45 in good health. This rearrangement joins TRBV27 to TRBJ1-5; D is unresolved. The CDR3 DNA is TGTGCCAGCAGTCCCCAGGCGGTGGACTATAGCAATCAGCCCCAGCATTTT. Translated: CASSPQAVDYSNQPQHF.